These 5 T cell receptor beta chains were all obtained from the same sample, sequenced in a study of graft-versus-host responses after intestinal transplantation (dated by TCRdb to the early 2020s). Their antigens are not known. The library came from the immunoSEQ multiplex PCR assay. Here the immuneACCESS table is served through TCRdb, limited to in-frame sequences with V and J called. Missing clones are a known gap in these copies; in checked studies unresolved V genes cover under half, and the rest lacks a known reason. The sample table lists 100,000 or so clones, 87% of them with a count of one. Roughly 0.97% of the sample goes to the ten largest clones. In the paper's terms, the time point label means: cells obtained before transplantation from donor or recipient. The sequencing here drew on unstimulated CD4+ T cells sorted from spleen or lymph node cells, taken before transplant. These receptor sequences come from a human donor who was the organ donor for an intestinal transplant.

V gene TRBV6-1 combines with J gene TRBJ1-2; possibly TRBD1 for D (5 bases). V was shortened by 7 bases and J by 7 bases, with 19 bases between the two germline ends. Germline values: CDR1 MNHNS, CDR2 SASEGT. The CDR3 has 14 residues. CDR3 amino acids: CASTNGGVSGGYTF. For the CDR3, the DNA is TGTGCCAGCACTAACGGAGGGGTCTCGGGTGGCTACACCTTC.

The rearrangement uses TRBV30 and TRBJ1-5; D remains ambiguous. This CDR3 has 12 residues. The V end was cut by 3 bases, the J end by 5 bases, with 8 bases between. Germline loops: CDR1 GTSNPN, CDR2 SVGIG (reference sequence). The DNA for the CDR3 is TGTGCCTGGAGCAATCTATATCAGCCCCAGCATTTT. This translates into CAWSNLYQPQHF.

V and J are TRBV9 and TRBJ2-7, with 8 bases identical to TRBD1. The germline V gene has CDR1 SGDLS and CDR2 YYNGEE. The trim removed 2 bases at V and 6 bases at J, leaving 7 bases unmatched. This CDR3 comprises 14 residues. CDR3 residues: CASSVTGVFSEQYF. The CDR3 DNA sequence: TGTGCCAGCAGCGTGACAGGGGTGTTTAGCGAGCAGTACTTC.

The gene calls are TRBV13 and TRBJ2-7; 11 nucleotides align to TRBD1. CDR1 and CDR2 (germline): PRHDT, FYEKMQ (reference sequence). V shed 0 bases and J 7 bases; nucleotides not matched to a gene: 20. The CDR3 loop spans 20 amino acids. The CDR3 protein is CASSLGQSWTGGSLYGEQYF. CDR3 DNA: TGTGCCAGCAGCTTAGGCCAGAGCTGGACAGGGGGCTCCCTTTACGGGGAGCAGTACTTC.

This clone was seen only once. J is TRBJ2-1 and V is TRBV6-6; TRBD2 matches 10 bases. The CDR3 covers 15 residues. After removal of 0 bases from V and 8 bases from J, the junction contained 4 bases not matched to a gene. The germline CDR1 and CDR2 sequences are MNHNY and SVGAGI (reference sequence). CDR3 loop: CASSYSSGGAYEQFF. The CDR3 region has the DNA TGTGCCAGCAGTTACTCAAGCGGGGGGGCTTATGAGCAGTTCTTC.